What follows describes a single T cell receptor beta chain. This entry is derived from a study of T-cell reconstitution after alpha-beta-depleted transplantation in children. Construction of the TCRbeta library involved unique molecular identifiers. MiXCR was run by TCRdb on the PCR reads, yielding one entry per CDR3 protein. The data contain 300,000 or so distinct CDR3 sequences, approximately 9.6% of them singletons. The germline V and J ends were trimmed by 2 bases and 3 bases, with 10 bases remaining between them. Germline assignment: CDR1 SEHNR and CDR2 FQNEAQ (reference sequence). The CDR3 spans 14 residues.

The rearrangement uses TRBV7-9 and TRBJ1-2; D not resolved. This TCR derives from a human donor who donated a stem cell graft to a child with SCID. Sequenced here: PBMCs from the stem cell graft donor, sampled from the stem cell graft. In DNA form, the CDR3 reads TGTGCCAGCAGCTTATCGCCAGCGTACTATGGCTACACCTTC. Its translation is CASSLSPAYYGYTF.